The present T cell receptor (beta chain) was sequenced within a study of cytomegalovirus exposure and HLA in healthy donors. This CDR3 region has 17 residues. V gave up 4 bases and J gave up 0 bases, with 16 bases separating them. Per the germline V gene, CDR1 is ENHRY and CDR2 is SYGVKD. The PCR employed 60 Vbeta primers together with 13 Jbeta primers. Clones were read by immunoSEQ multiplex PCR, and TCRdb kept only the in-frame ones, dropping some. This sample has around 130,000 clones, with approximately 89% found just once. As to this clone: Its target is not known.

Overall study results and limits: Previous analysis showed most TCR beta V segments were productive about 90% or about 30% of the time. It was around 160 TCR beta chains that were listed as cytomegalovirus-associated. Looking again later, the authors saw that most CMV-associated TCR beta chains seemed HLA-restricted.

This receptor was obtained from a woman aged 30 to 39 in good health and CMV-seropositive. This rearrangement joins TRBV10-3 to TRBJ2-1; weak D call: TRBD2 (5 bases). Sequenced material: PBMCs. CDR3 DNA sequence: TGTGCCATCAGTGGGACTCTCGCGGAGAGCTCCTACAATGAGCAGTTCTTC. Its translation: CAISGTLAESSYNEQFF.